The 5 T cell receptor beta chains below were found in one sample sequenced in a study of metastatic and nonmetastatic thyroid tumors. TCRdb re-clonotyped the PCR reads via MiXCR. The sample holds about 6,600 clones; about 33% are singletons and the top ten take 13%. Each patient came to thyroid surgery without any prior treatment (of any kind). Sequencing was carried out using adjacent normal tissue. The receptors come from a female donor with papillary thyroid cancer or a benign thyroid nodule (not recorded which). Some clones in this sample may be carry-over from other donors' samples.

This clone counts as medium-sized (0.01 to 0.1%). This could be a read error, since a much larger clone is one nucleotide away. This rearrangement joins TRBV7-2 to TRBJ2-7; the D gene is possibly TRBD2 (6 bases). The CDR3 extends over 15 amino acids. The V and J ends lost 0 bases and 5 bases respectively, with 14 bases between them. Germline V gives CDR1 SGHTA, CDR2 FQGNSA. CDR3 DNA: TGTGCCAGCAGCTTAGCGTCCCCGGGAGACCACGAGCAGTACTTC. Protein sequence: CASSLASPGDHEQYF.

This clone was found a few times. The J gene is TRBJ2-7, the V gene TRBV28; weak D call: TRBD2 (6 bases). Germline V gene lookup returns CDR1 MDHEN and CDR2 SYDVKM. This CDR3 spans 16 amino acids. With 8 bases removed from V and 0 bases from J, the gap between germline ends came to 20 bases. CDR3 nucleotides: TGTGCCAGCCATCCCATAGCGGCAACTAGCTCCTACGAGCAGTACTTC. Translation: CASHPIAATSSYEQYF.

The rearrangement joins TRBV7-9 to TRBJ2-1, with 7 bases identical to TRBD2. V lost 3 bases, J lost 6 bases, and 11 bases stayed unmatched. Germline assignment: CDR1 SEHNR and CDR2 FQNEAQ (reference sequence). This CDR3 has 16 residues. This CDR3 is CASSFPWGGRLNEQFF. In nucleotides, the CDR3 is TGTGCCAGCAGCTTCCCTTGGGGGGGTAGACTCAATGAGCAGTTCTTC. The entire variable domain, with the rest obtained from reference TRBV7-9 and TRBJ2-1, is as follows: DTGVSQNPRHKITKRGQNVTFRCDPISEHNRLYWYRQTLGQGPEFLTYFQNEAQLEKSRLLSDRFSAERPKGSFSTLEIQRTEQGDSAMYLCASSFPWGGRLNEQFFGPGTRLTVL.

CDR3 sequence reads: CASSLLSNYGYTF. The CDR3, as DNA: TGTGCCAGCAGTTTGTTGAGCAATTATGGCTACACCTTC. J is TRBJ1-2 and V is TRBV28; D is unclear. The germline gives CDR1 MDHEN, CDR2 SYDVKM. The germline V and J ends were trimmed by 3 bases and 5 bases, with 10 bases remaining between them. There are 13 residues in the CDR3.

Many counts were recorded for this clone. The genes are TRBV6-6 and TRBJ2-7, with 10 bases that match TRBD2. Losses at the gene ends were 3 bases for V and 0 bases for J; bases not matched to a gene: 5. From germline, CDR1 is MNHNY and CDR2 SVGAGI (reference sequence). CDR3 size: 16 residues. The CDR3 DNA reads TGTGCCAGCAGTTATATAGCGGGAGGCTTCTCCTACGAGCAGTACTTC. Encoded protein: CASSYIAGGFSYEQYF.